This T cell receptor beta chain was recorded in a study of T cell responses to AZD1222 COVID-19 vaccine. TCRdb keeps only in-frame clones here, not all; method: immunoSEQ multiplex PCR. The sample yields 130,000 to 150,000 clones, 90% to 95% seen once. Germline values: CDR1 SQVTM, CDR2 ANQGSEA. The CDR3 consists of 13 residues. V was cut by 4 bases and J by 1 base, with 5 bases left in between. Sequencing used peripheral blood, obtained after recovery from COVID-19. The receptor was isolated from an adult who had recovered from COVID-19. The chain has TRBV29-1 and TRBJ2-6; D call uncertain. CDR3 in amino acids: CSVAGSGANVLTF. For the CDR3, the DNA is TGCAGCGTTGCTGGTTCTGGGGCCAACGTCCTGACTTTC. Full variable domain (outside the CDR3, taken from reference TRBV29-1 and TRBJ2-6): SAVISQKPSRDICQRGTSLTIQCQVDSQVTMMFWYRQQPGQSLTLIATANQGSEATYESGFVIDKFPISRPNLTFSTLTVSNMSPEDSSIYLCSVAGSGANVLTFGAGSRLTVL.